This is a list of T cell receptor beta chains from one sample in a study of blood T cell repertoires in COVID-19. Data came from immunoSEQ multiplex PCR; TCRdb stores just in-frame clones and leaves some out. Altogether about 39,000 clones are present, 70% to 90% being singletons, with the ten largest covering 10%. Sequencing used peripheral blood. The receptors derive from a man between 60 and 70 years old in a cohort sampled during active COVID-19. CDR3s include the opening cysteine and the closing phenylalanine or tryptophan. D genes are given only for firm matches. Only part of the rows carry a size: once, few, many, or a class if the clone is expanded.

CDR3 protein: CASSSTGPNEKLFF
CDR3 DNA: TGTGCCAGCAGCAGTACAGGCCCTAATGAAAAACTGTTTTTT
clone size: .
D gene: .
J gene: TRBJ1-4
V gene: TRBV14

CDR3 protein: CASSGDGTVQETQYF
CDR3 DNA: TGTGCCAGCAGCGGAGACGGGACAGTCCAAGAGACCCAGTACTTC
clone size: .
D gene: TRBD1
J gene: TRBJ2-5
V gene: TRBV9

CDR3 protein: CATSRDQAEKLFF
CDR3 DNA: TGTGCCACCAGCAGAGATCAGGCGGAAAAACTGTTTTTT
clone size: .
D gene: .
J gene: TRBJ1-4
V gene: TRBV15

CDR3 protein: CASSPIDSEDF
CDR3 DNA: TGTGCCAGCTCACCCATCGACTCAGAGGACTTC
clone size: .
D gene: .
J gene: TRBJ2-7
V gene: TRBV18

CDR3 protein: CASSLGLQDPQYF
CDR3 DNA: TGTGCCAGTAGTTTGGGACTCCAGGACCCGCAGTATTTT
clone size: .
D gene: .
J gene: TRBJ2-3
V gene: TRBV19

CDR3 protein: CASSFLAGGVGQYF
CDR3 DNA: TGTGCCAGCAGTTTTTTGGCGGGAGGGGTAGGGCAGTACTTC
clone size: few
D gene: TRBD2
J gene: TRBJ2-7
V gene: TRBV28

CDR3 protein: CASSQDPGSAYEQYF
CDR3 DNA: TGTGCCAGCAGCCAAGATCCGGGTTCCGCCTACGAGCAGTACTTC
clone size: few
D gene: .
J gene: TRBJ2-7
V gene: TRBV4-2

CDR3 protein: CASSRGSGLGTDTQYF
CDR3 DNA: TGTGCCAGTAGTAGGGGTAGCGGGTTAGGCACAGATACGCAGTATTTT
clone size: .
D gene: TRBD2
J gene: TRBJ2-3
V gene: TRBV19

CDR3 protein: CASSSRQGRDNEQFF
CDR3 DNA: TGCGCCAGCAGCTCTCGACAGGGGCGGGACAATGAGCAGTTCTTC
clone size: .
D gene: TRBD1
J gene: TRBJ2-1
V gene: TRBV5-1

CDR3 protein: CASSSAYEQYF
CDR3 DNA: TGTGCCAGCAGCTCGGCCTACGAGCAGTACTTC
clone size: .
D gene: .
J gene: TRBJ2-7
V gene: TRBV11-2

CDR3 protein: CASSQSRRSYNEQFF
CDR3 DNA: TGTGCCAGCAGCCAATCAAGGAGGTCCTACAATGAGCAGTTCTTC
clone size: .
D gene: .
J gene: TRBJ2-1
V gene: TRBV3-1/TRBV3-2

CDR3 protein: CASTRGLAGGRQFF
CDR3 DNA: TGTGCCAGCACCCGGGGACTAGCGGGAGGGAGGCAGTTCTTC
clone size: few
D gene: TRBD2
J gene: TRBJ2-1
V gene: TRBV28

CDR3 protein: CAISYRVQDNEQFF
CDR3 DNA: TGTGCCATCAGCTACAGGGTTCAGGACAATGAGCAGTTCTTC
clone size: .
D gene: .
J gene: TRBJ2-1
V gene: TRBV10-3

CDR3 protein: CASSRRGAVGYTF
CDR3 DNA: TGTGCCAGCAGTCGAAGGGGCGCGGTCGGCTACACCTTC
clone size: once
D gene: .
J gene: TRBJ1-2
V gene: TRBV5-8

CDR3 protein: CASSDGQASNSPLHF
CDR3 DNA: TGTGCCAGCAGTGACGGACAGGCATCGAATTCACCCCTCCACTTT
clone size: .
D gene: TRBD1
J gene: TRBJ1-6
V gene: TRBV6-1

CDR3 protein: CASKSSGVGEDIQYF
CDR3 DNA: TGCGCCAGCAAGAGTAGCGGGGTCGGGGAAGACATTCAGTACTTC
clone size: .
D gene: TRBD2
J gene: TRBJ2-4
V gene: TRBV5-1

CDR3 protein: CASSPGLAPYNEQFF
CDR3 DNA: TGTGCCAGTAGCCCCGGGCTAGCTCCGTACAATGAGCAGTTCTTC
clone size: .
D gene: .
J gene: TRBJ2-1
V gene: TRBV19

CDR3 protein: CASRRTRAGTEAFF
CDR3 DNA: TGTGCCAGCAGACGAACGAGGGCGGGGACTGAAGCTTTCTTT
clone size: .
D gene: .
J gene: TRBJ1-1
V gene: TRBV28

CDR3 protein: CASSIAGGDSFF
CDR3 DNA: TGTGCCAGTAGTATAGCGGGCGGGGACTCTTTCTTT
clone size: .
D gene: .
J gene: TRBJ1-1
V gene: TRBV19

CDR3 protein: CATSDARGLSGANVLTF
CDR3 DNA: TGTGCCACCAGTGATGCCCGAGGCCTCTCTGGGGCCAACGTCCTGACTTTC
clone size: .
D gene: .
J gene: TRBJ2-6
V gene: TRBV24-1

CDR3 protein: CASSGLKRGNTGELFF
CDR3 DNA: TGTGCCAGCAGCGGCCTCAAGCGGGGGAACACCGGGGAGCTGTTTTTT
clone size: .
D gene: TRBD2
J gene: TRBJ2-2
V gene: TRBV14

CDR3 protein: CASSPTPAGGMSTEAFF
CDR3 DNA: TGTGCCAGCAGCCCCACCCCGGCAGGGGGCATGAGTACTGAAGCTTTCTTT
clone size: once
D gene: TRBD1
J gene: TRBJ1-1
V gene: TRBV7-6

CDR3 protein: CASSDRGASYEQYF
CDR3 DNA: TGTGCCAGCAGTGACAGGGGGGCCTCCTACGAGCAGTACTTC
clone size: .
D gene: .
J gene: TRBJ2-7
V gene: TRBV2

CDR3 protein: CASQLLGAGNYEQYF
CDR3 DNA: TGTGCCAGCCAACTATTGGGAGCGGGAAACTACGAGCAGTACTTC
clone size: .
D gene: TRBD2
J gene: TRBJ2-7
V gene: TRBV27

CDR3 protein: CASSSNEQFF
CDR3 DNA: TGTGCCAGCAGTTCAAATGAGCAGTTCTTC
clone size: .
D gene: .
J gene: TRBJ2-1
V gene: TRBV11-2

CDR3 protein: CASSPRDREKLFF
CDR3 DNA: TGTGCCAGTAGTCCCCGGGACAGAGAAAAACTGTTTTTT
clone size: .
D gene: TRBD1
J gene: TRBJ1-4
V gene: TRBV19

CDR3 protein: CASSLAGQGGGELFF
CDR3 DNA: TGTGCCAGCAGCTTAGCTGGACAGGGGGGCGGGGAGCTGTTTTTT
clone size: .
D gene: TRBD1
J gene: TRBJ2-2
V gene: TRBV7-9

CDR3 protein: CASSQAAGGGVNEQFF
CDR3 DNA: TGTGCCAGCAGCCAGGCCGCTGGCGGGGGGGTCAATGAGCAGTTCTTC
clone size: .
D gene: TRBD2
J gene: TRBJ2-1
V gene: TRBV4-2

CDR3 protein: CATSDLQGTGELFF
CDR3 DNA: TGTGCCACCAGTGACCTACAGGGAACCGGGGAGCTGTTTTTT
clone size: .
D gene: .
J gene: TRBJ2-2
V gene: TRBV24-1

CDR3 protein: CASTSGLAGSLNTQYF
CDR3 DNA: TGTGCCAGCACCTCCGGACTAGCGGGGAGTCTCAATACGCAGTATTTT
clone size: .
D gene: TRBD2
J gene: TRBJ2-3
V gene: TRBV4-2

CDR3 protein: CAWMLTGRSYEQYF
CDR3 DNA: TGTGCCTGGATGTTGACAGGGCGCTCCTACGAGCAGTACTTC
clone size: .
D gene: TRBD1
J gene: TRBJ2-7
V gene: TRBV30

CDR3 protein: CASSENYRKINSPLHF
CDR3 DNA: TGTGCCAGCAGTGAGAATTACAGAAAAATTAATTCACCCCTCCACTTT
clone size: .
D gene: .
J gene: TRBJ1-6
V gene: TRBV27

CDR3 protein: CASSAPSGVTYNEQFF
CDR3 DNA: TGTGCCAGCAGCGCCCCTAGCGGGGTAACCTACAATGAGCAGTTCTTC
clone size: .
D gene: TRBD2
J gene: TRBJ2-1
V gene: TRBV9

CDR3 protein: CASSPRAPSGGYEQYF
CDR3 DNA: TGCGCCAGCAGCCCAAGGGCCCCTAGCGGGGGGTACGAGCAGTACTTC
clone size: once
D gene: TRBD2
J gene: TRBJ2-7
V gene: TRBV5-1

CDR3 protein: CASSNRQGYRDGYTF
CDR3 DNA: TGTGCCAGCAGCAACCGACAGGGTTATCGGGATGGCTACACCTTC
clone size: .
D gene: TRBD1
J gene: TRBJ1-2
V gene: TRBV7-6

CDR3 protein: CASSLTKFSEQYF
CDR3 DNA: TGTGCCAGCAGCTTGACTAAATTCTCCGAGCAGTACTTC
clone size: .
D gene: .
J gene: TRBJ2-7
V gene: TRBV7-2

CDR3 protein: CASSGVHWGNGVAGNQPQHF
CDR3 DNA: TGTGCCAGCAGCGGGGTACATTGGGGAAACGGGGTGGCCGGCAATCAGCCCCAGCATTTT
clone size: .
D gene: .
J gene: TRBJ1-5
V gene: TRBV9

CDR3 protein: CAISAASGGADTQYF
CDR3 DNA: TGTGCCATCAGTGCCGCTAGCGGGGGGGCAGATACGCAGTATTTT
clone size: .
D gene: TRBD2
J gene: TRBJ2-3
V gene: TRBV10-3

CDR3 protein: CASSQSQGYGYTF
CDR3 DNA: TGTGCCAGCAGCCAATCACAGGGTTATGGCTACACCTTC
clone size: .
D gene: .
J gene: TRBJ1-2
V gene: TRBV4-2

CDR3 protein: CASSEATGGNEKLFF
CDR3 DNA: TGTGCCAGCAGTGAAGCGACAGGGGGTAATGAAAAACTGTTTTTT
clone size: .
D gene: TRBD1
J gene: TRBJ1-4
V gene: TRBV6-1

CDR3 protein: CASSFYRDSYGYTF
CDR3 DNA: TGTGCCAGCAGCTTTTATAGGGACAGCTATGGCTACACCTTC
clone size: .
D gene: TRBD1
J gene: TRBJ1-2
V gene: TRBV6-5

CDR3 protein: CAISSGERSNQPQHF
CDR3 DNA: TGTGCCATCTCCTCTGGCGAGAGGAGCAATCAGCCCCAGCATTTT
clone size: .
D gene: .
J gene: TRBJ1-5
V gene: TRBV10-3

CDR3 protein: CASGSGLKVYEQYF
CDR3 DNA: TGTGCCAGCGGAAGTGGACTAAAGGTCTACGAGCAGTACTTC
clone size: .
D gene: .
J gene: TRBJ2-7
V gene: TRBV5-5

CDR3 protein: CASSYDGGGIQYF
CDR3 DNA: TGTGCCAGCAGTTACGACGGTGGAGGCATTCAGTACTTC
clone size: .
D gene: .
J gene: TRBJ2-4
V gene: TRBV6-5

CDR3 protein: CSVSTTTYGANVLTF
CDR3 DNA: TGCAGCGTTAGTACCACTACCTATGGGGCCAACGTCCTGACTTTC
clone size: .
D gene: .
J gene: TRBJ2-6
V gene: TRBV29-1

CDR3 protein: CATSTSGAYEQYF
CDR3 DNA: TGTGCCACCAGCACATCAGGGGCCTACGAGCAGTACTTC
clone size: .
D gene: .
J gene: TRBJ2-7
V gene: TRBV24-1

CDR3 protein: CASRFGTAYEQYF
CDR3 DNA: TGTGCCAGCAGGTTCGGGACAGCCTACGAGCAGTACTTC
clone size: few
D gene: TRBD1
J gene: TRBJ2-7
V gene: TRBV28

CDR3 protein: CASSQDFRGYEQYF
CDR3 DNA: .
clone size: .
D gene: .
J gene: TRBJ2-7
V gene: TRBV3-1/TRBV3-2

CDR3 protein: CASSLRGSEQYF
CDR3 DNA: TGCGCCAGCAGCCTGAGGGGGAGCGAGCAGTACTTC
clone size: .
D gene: .
J gene: TRBJ2-7
V gene: TRBV5-1

CDR3 protein: CASSPGQGARDTQYF
CDR3 DNA: TGTGCCAGCTCACCGGGACAGGGGGCAAGGGATACGCAGTATTTT
clone size: once
D gene: TRBD1
J gene: TRBJ2-3
V gene: TRBV18

CDR3 protein: CASSRDGAGAPDTQYF
CDR3 DNA: TGTGCCAGCAGCCGCGACGGAGCGGGAGCCCCAGATACGCAGTATTTT
clone size: medium-sized
D gene: TRBD2
J gene: TRBJ2-3
V gene: TRBV4-2

CDR3 protein: CATETGGTGTEAFF
CDR3 DNA: TGTGCCACCGAGACAGGGGGAACGGGCACTGAAGCTTTCTTT
clone size: .
D gene: TRBD1
J gene: TRBJ1-1
V gene: TRBV6-5

CDR3 protein: CASSLQENQPQHF
CDR3 DNA: TGTGCCAGCAGCCTACAGGAGAATCAGCCCCAGCATTTT
clone size: .
D gene: .
J gene: TRBJ1-5
V gene: TRBV3-1/TRBV3-2

CDR3 protein: CAISEELAGVNEQFF
CDR3 DNA: TGTGCCATCAGTGAGGAACTAGCGGGAGTTAATGAGCAGTTCTTC
clone size: .
D gene: TRBD2
J gene: TRBJ2-1
V gene: TRBV10-3

CDR3 protein: CASSQGGAYNEQFF
CDR3 DNA: TGTGCCAGCAGCCAAGGGGGGGCGTACAATGAGCAGTTCTTC
clone size: .
D gene: .
J gene: TRBJ2-1
V gene: TRBV7-2